This TCR beta chain was sequenced for a study of shared clonotypes between healthy human individuals (dated by TCRdb to 2018 to 2020). Broadly, across the study: The cohort included three men and a couple of women between 18 and 49 years of age. Blood TCR repertoires of roughly five healthy adults were deeply sequenced to estimate repertoire size and the extent of clonotype sharing between individuals. For each donor, three plates each were used for CD4 naive and CD4 memory, two plates were used for CD8 naive, and one plate was used for CD8 memory. To increase sequencing depth and limit assay-specific biases, different laboratories used diverse techniques to prepare libraries and sequence TCR repertoires. Per donor, leukapheresis produced somewhere between about 0.9 and 10 billion PBMCs. The full study reports these points: Across a few donors, 4.5% to 6.5% of naive CD4, around 3.3% of naive CD8, 2.3% of memory CD4, and approximately 0.4% of memory CD8 clonotypes were shared. Clonotypes shared by all four sorted-subset donors showed higher generation probabilities than non-shared clonotypes. Pairwise subsampling led to the expectation that sequencing depth would affect the degree of clonotype sharing among donors. Naive subsets generally had larger estimated clonotype richness than memory subsets. The genetic and exposure-history diversity represented was limited by the small number of donors. Sampling was restricted to blood, and TCR repertoires in tissue are likely to differ from TCR repertoires in blood. Even with the large sequencing depth, rarefaction of the sorted-subset datasets indicated that sequencing was incomplete.

Healthy HIV-negative adults with no recently reported acute infections or vaccinations were included as donors. Every donor was a Caucasian adult living in Nashville, Tennessee, USA. CD4+ T cells were enriched by magnetic negative selection, after which naive cells were positively selected on CD45RA and the negative fraction was taken as the memory subset. Blood was collected by leukapheresis, and PBMCs were isolated by Ficoll-Histopaque density gradient centrifugation and then cryopreserved in liquid nitrogen vapor phase. Analytical flow cytometry was used to check the purity and quantity of every magnetically sorted T cell population. Genomic DNA was isolated from each sorted fraction and quantified by UV absorbance on a Nanodrop 2000c. In regard to this clone: The target of this receptor is not known. No clone much larger than this one lies a single base away; base qualities are absent.

TCR CDR3 regions were amplified from genomic DNA by multiplex PCR using the deep immunoSEQ assay. For each cell subset, the extracted genomic DNA was distributed evenly across all wells of several immunoSEQ 96-well plates, and each plate served as one replicate. For sorted subsets, each replicate PCR was loaded with roughly 190 ng genomic DNA, equivalent to about 30,000 T cell genomes. Purified libraries were measured with a Qubit 3.0 fluorometer, size-checked on a Bioanalyzer 2100, and measured again with the KAPA Library Quantification kit. A separate single-read 150-cycle Illumina NextSeq 550 flow cell was used to sequence each immunoSEQ 96-well plate. The authors' pipeline ran thus. The immunoSEQ output contained only junctional sequences without quality scores, so filtering could not match that applied to full-length reads. Sequences were annotated with PyIR, a Python wrapper for IgBLAST v1.9, and V/J genes and CDR3 were assigned using IMGT germline references. Reads with weak V/J assignments (E-value above 1e-6), missing CDR3, stop codons, out-of-frame junctions, or ambiguous translated residues were removed. V3J clonotypes were defined as sequences sharing an identical inferred V gene, J gene, and CDR3 amino acid sequence. To compute the percentage overlap between repertoires, the number of shared unique clonotypes was divided by the size of the smaller repertoire. Repertoire richness was assessed with RTK rarefaction, the Chao1 estimator, and Recon v2.1 estimates of unobserved clonotypes. OLGA was used to compute generation probabilities for all TCRbeta clonotypes that the gDNA method yielded from a handful of donors. TCRdb holds this immuneACCESS table with in-frame rearrangements only. Some clones are missing; in checked studies, unresolved V genes explain under half, and the rest has no known cause. The DNA was the basis for D and trimming; V, J and clone size are from that table. A total of hundreds of thousands of clones appear in this sample, about 95% of them only once. The ten largest clones add up to 0.055% to 0.075% of the sample.

The cysteine opens and the phenylalanine closes a CDR3 of 16 amino acids. Only the CDR3 part of the read is kept: 48 bases, read in frame from the first base. Trimming removed 5 bases from V and 2 bases from J; the gene matches leave 10 bases unexplained. In the germline V gene, CDR1 corresponds to MDHEN and CDR2 to SYDVKM. This TCR was sampled from a woman younger than 45 in good health. The specimen was naive CD4+ T cells sorted from blood. The meaning of the sample's cell subset or site label: CD45RA+ positively selected. The chain couples TRBV28 to TRBJ2-7; 9 nucleotides in the junction match TRBD1. The sequence in DNA is TGTGCCAGCAGTCTAGGATTACAGGGGGCCCCCTACGAGCAGTACTTC. This yields the protein CASSLGLQGAPYEQYF.